This TCR beta chain was identified in a study of shared clonotypes between healthy human individuals. TCRdb keeps only in-frame clones here, not all; method: immunoSEQ multiplex PCR. The sample yields under 600,000 clones, more than 95% seen once. V was clipped by 4 bases and J by 3 bases, with 18 bases between them. Per the germline V gene, CDR1 is KGHSH and CDR2 is LQKENI. This CDR3 is built from 16 residues. This TCR was sampled from a young woman in good health. Sequencing was done on a sample of naive CD4+ T cells sorted from blood. Described subset: CD45RA+ positively selected. J is TRBJ1-1 and V is TRBV18; tentative D call: TRBD1 (6 bases). As DNA, the CDR3 is TGTGCCAGCTCACTAGGGGGGGGTTTCATCGACACTGAAGCTTTCTTT. This encodes CASSLGGGFIDTEAFF. Together with reference TRBV18 and TRBJ1-1, the CDR3 gives the full variable domain: NAGVMQNPRHLVRRRGQEARLRCSPMKGHSHVYWYRQLPEEGLKFMVYLQKENIIDESGMPKERFSAEFPKEGPSILRIQQVVRGDSAAYFCASSLGGGFIDTEAFFGQGTRLTVV.